This T cell receptor beta chain was identified during a study of blood T cell repertoires in COVID-19. Study context: Some COVID-19 samples were acute and others convalescent; all came from the United States, Italy and Spain. The analysed material was cDNA or gDNA that came from T cells, B-cell-depleted T cells, or PBMCs.

Germline CDR1 and CDR2: KGHSH and LQKENI. The CDR3 is made up of 13 amino acids. The V end lost 3 bases, the J end lost 2 bases, and 4 bases lay between the germline ends. Per the original data handling: For nucleated cells, counts were estimated from reference gene primer amplification. TCRdb keeps only in-frame clones here, not all; method: immunoSEQ multiplex PCR. V and J calls and clone size come straight from that table; D and trimming were deduced from the DNA. This sample yields approximately 190,000 clones, of which 80% to 90% are seen a single time; 5.9% belongs to the top ten. In this sample, this clone turned up a few times.

What was sequenced was peripheral blood. This receptor was taken from a man older than 75 with acute or convalescent COVID-19. The rearrangement joins TRBV18 to TRBJ2-2; D unclear. The CDR3 loop reads CASSPPNTGELFF. In DNA form, the CDR3 reads TGTGCCAGCTCACCCCCAAACACCGGGGAGCTGTTTTTT.